These T cell receptor beta chains were read from a single sample in a study of blood T cell repertoires in COVID-19. Measured with immunoSEQ multiplex PCR; TCRdb has only the in-frame clones, and not every one. The profile shows 60,000 to 85,000 clones, 65% to 90% of them singletons. The sequenced material came from peripheral blood. The receptors come from a human donor in a cohort sampled during active COVID-19. Both conserved end residues are part of each CDR3. D genes are given only for firm matches. Not every row has a clone size; where given, it reads once, few, many or a size class.

j_call d_call clone_size v_call cdr3_nt cdr3_aa
TRBJ2-7 NA NA TRBV4-1 TGCGCCAGCAGCCGGGGTTCGGGGAACGAGCAGTACTTC CASSRGSGNEQYF
TRBJ1-1 NA NA TRBV28 TGTGCCAGCAGTTCCCTGAGTCCCTTTCGACAAGGGAGAACTGAAGCTTTCTTT CASSSLSPFRQGRTEAFF
TRBJ2-1 NA NA TRBV24-1 TGTGCCACCAGTGATTTAAGAGAGAGCTCCTACAATGAGCAGTTCTTC CATSDLRESSYNEQFF
TRBJ1-2 NA many TRBV7-2 TGTGCCAGCAGCTTAGCAAGAAGACAGACTAGGGGCTACACCTTC CASSLARRQTRGYTF
TRBJ2-1 TRBD2 NA TRBV6-6 TGTGCCAGCAGTCATCCCTTCCAGCGGGAGTTCAACAATGAGCAGTTCTTC CASSHPFQREFNNEQFF
TRBJ1-2 NA NA TRBV4-1 TGCGCCAGCAGCCAAGATCCGGTTCCCAGGGGAGCTAACTATGGCTACACCTTC CASSQDPVPRGANYGYTF
TRBJ1-4 TRBD1 NA TRBV7-9 TGTGCCAGCATCGGGACAGGGGCTTCCGAAAAACTGTTTTTT CASIGTGASEKLFF
TRBJ2-1 TRBD2 NA TRBV11-3 TGTGCCAGCAGCTTGGACCGCGGGGGCAATGAGCAGTTCTTC CASSLDRGGNEQFF
TRBJ2-5 NA NA TRBV3-1/TRBV3-2 TGTGCCAGCAGCCCCCGACTAGTGAGGGAGACCCAGTACTTC CASSPRLVRETQYF
TRBJ1-1 NA NA TRBV2 TGTGCCAGCAGTCCCCATGCAGGGGAGTACACTGAAGCTTTCTTT CASSPHAGEYTEAFF
TRBJ2-5 TRBD1 NA TRBV4-1 TGCGCCAGCAGCCAAGGGTACAGGGGCCGCAAGTACTTC CASSQGYRGRKYF
TRBJ1-1 NA NA TRBV5-8 TGTGCCAGCTTGCGTAGGGGCGGGAGTCGGACTGAAGCTTTCTTT CASLRRGGSRTEAFF
TRBJ1-2 NA NA TRBV18 TGTGCCAGCTCACCATCCCCCGACAGGAATAACTATGGCTACACCTTC CASSPSPDRNNYGYTF
TRBJ1-3 TRBD1 NA TRBV30 TGTGCCTGGGGACAGGCGCACTCTGGAAACACCATATATTTT CAWGQAHSGNTIYF
TRBJ1-1 TRBD1 NA TRBV10-3 TGTGCCATCAGTGAGCAGGGGGCCCCTGAAGCTTTCTTT CAISEQGAPEAFF
TRBJ1-2 NA NA TRBV5-5 TGTGCCAGCAGCTTGGAAAACCAGGGTGTCTACTATGGCTACACCTTC CASSLENQGVYYGYTF
TRBJ1-3 NA NA TRBV28 TGTGCCAGCAGCCCCATTTCCTCTGGAAACACCATATATTTT CASSPISSGNTIYF
TRBJ2-7 TRBD1 few TRBV5-6 TGTGCCAGCAGCCCCGGGACAGGGGCCGAGCAGTACTTC CASSPGTGAEQYF
TRBJ2-1 TRBD1 NA TRBV11-2 TGTGCCAGCAGCCCCGGGAACAGGGGCAATGAGCAGTTCTTC CASSPGNRGNEQFF
TRBJ1-6 TRBD1 NA TRBV3-1/TRBV3-2 TGTGCCAGCACCTACGGACAGGGGGTGAGTTCACCCCTCCACTTT CASTYGQGVSSPLHF
TRBJ2-2 TRBD2 NA TRBV5-1 TGCGCCAGCAGCTTGAATCTAGCGGGAGCCGGGGAGCTGTTTTTT CASSLNLAGAGELFF
TRBJ2-6 NA NA TRBV11-1 TGTGCCAGCAGCTTAGACAGCTCTGGGGCCAACGTCCTGACTTTC CASSLDSSGANVLTF
TRBJ2-5 TRBD2 NA TRBV14 TGTGCCAGCAGCCAAGTCTCTAGCGGGGGGGCCCGTGGAGAGACCCAGTACTTC CASSQVSSGGARGETQYF
TRBJ1-3 TRBD1 NA TRBV18 TGTGCCAGCTCGACAGGGAGGTCTGGAAACACCATATATTTT CASSTGRSGNTIYF
TRBJ1-5 TRBD1 NA TRBV2 TGTGCCAGCAGAAGGACAGGGGAACAGCCCCAGCATTTT CASRRTGEQPQHF
TRBJ1-1 NA NA TRBV2 TGTGCCAGCAGTGGCGACAGGAGTGAGACTGAAGCTTTCTTT CASSGDRSETEAFF
TRBJ2-3 NA NA TRBV14 TGTGCCAGCAGCCAAGATCTTTCAGATACGCAGTATTTT CASSQDLSDTQYF
TRBJ2-1 TRBD2 NA TRBV5-6 TGTGCCAGCAGCTGGCGAGCTAGCGGGGAGTTGAGCTCCTACAATGAGCAGTTCTTC CASSWRASGELSSYNEQFF
TRBJ1-1 NA NA TRBV3-1/TRBV3-2 TGTGCCAGCAGTCTAATCGGCTCGGCCAAGCGGGACACTGAAGCTTTCTTT CASSLIGSAKRDTEAFF
TRBJ1-2 NA NA TRBV18 TGTGCCAGCTCAGAGGCGGACACTGCAGGCTACACCTTC CASSEADTAGYTF
TRBJ1-5 NA NA TRBV9 TGTGCCAGCAGCGGGGGCAGTATGCAGCCCCAGCATTTT CASSGGSMQPQHF
TRBJ2-1 TRBD1 once TRBV6-6 TGTGCCGCCTGGGCTCCGGGACAGGGCTACAATGAGCAGTTCTTC CAAWAPGQGYNEQFF
TRBJ2-3 NA NA TRBV7-3 TGTGCCAGCAGCTCGCAACTCCCAAATACGCAGTATTTT CASSSQLPNTQYF
TRBJ2-7 NA NA TRBV29-1 TGCAGCGTTGAAGTCCCGACAAGGTACGAGCAGTACTTC CSVEVPTRYEQYF
TRBJ2-3 NA NA TRBV7-3 TGTGCCAGCAGCTTAGGGGGCCCCCGGGGAGATACGCAGTATTTT CASSLGGPRGDTQYF
TRBJ1-2 NA NA TRBV7-9 TGTGCCAGCAGCATTACTTCCCAAAGCGGACATGGCTACACCTTC CASSITSQSGHGYTF
TRBJ2-7 TRBD1 NA TRBV7-3 TGTGCCAGCAGTCGTGGACAGGGCTACGAGCAGTACTTC CASSRGQGYEQYF
TRBJ2-1 TRBD2 NA TRBV11-2 TGTGCCAGCAGCTCTGGGGGGGGCTCCTACAATGAGCAGTTCTTC CASSSGGGSYNEQFF
TRBJ2-1 NA NA TRBV7-3 TGTGCCAGCAGCTTAATGGGGGGGGCTGGCTTAGGTGAGCAGTTCTTC CASSLMGGAGLGEQFF